This passage covers 8 T cell receptor beta chains from one sample sequenced in a study of cytomegalovirus exposure and HLA in healthy donors. The PCR contained 60 Vbeta and 13 Jbeta primers. Assay: immunoSEQ multiplex PCR; the TCRdb copy retains only in-frame clones and omits some. The sample has around 140,000 clones; approximately 71% are singletons. The sample consisted of PBMCs. Receptors were obtained from a man in his forties in good health and CMV-seronegative.

The chain has TRBV7-9 and TRBJ1-1, with TRBD1 matching over 7 bases. Germline V gene sequence: CDR1 SEHNR, CDR2 FQNEAQ (reference sequence). The CDR3 has 15 residues. With V trimmed by 5 bases and J by 0 bases, 6 bases remained unmatched. The CDR3 DNA follows: TGTGCCAGCAGCGCCCCGGGGACAGTGAACACTGAAGCTTTCTTT. Protein product: CASSAPGTVNTEAFF.

The genes are TRBV18 and TRBJ1-2; 8 bases fit TRBD1. Trimming removed 4 bases from V and 8 bases from J; junction bases left unmatched: 6. The CDR3 has 13 residues. Looked up from germline, CDR1 is KGHSH and CDR2 is LQKENI. In DNA form, the CDR3 reads TGTGCCAGCTCACTGGACAGGGTATCCGGCTACACCTTC. Translation gives CASSLDRVSGYTF.

V usage is TRBV5-4 and J usage is TRBJ1-2; D ambiguous. CDR1 is SGHNT, CDR2 YYREEE, per germline (reference sequence). This CDR3 has 14 amino acids. V was shortened by 0 bases and J by 2 bases, with 8 bases between the two germline ends. CDR3 sequence: CASSLAGTNYGYTF. The CDR3 DNA reads TGTGCCAGCAGCTTGGCAGGTACCAACTATGGCTACACCTTC.

The chain carries TRBV5-1 and TRBJ1-5; D remains ambiguous. Germline loops: CDR1 SGHRS, CDR2 YFSETQ. Trimming cost V 5 bases and J 2 bases, with 17 bases left between them. This CDR3 has 16 amino acids. The CDR3 sequence: CASRPGLSAGNQPQHF. CDR3 coding DNA: TGCGCCAGCAGACCCGGACTCTCGGCGGGCAATCAGCCCCAGCATTTT.

The chain recombines TRBV5-4 with TRBJ2-1; TRBD1 might be the D (6 bases). Germline CDR1 SGHNT, CDR2 YYREEE (reference sequence). CDR3 length equals 15 residues. Trimming removed 5 bases at V and 7 bases at J, with 19 bases between. For the CDR3, the DNA is TGTGCCAGCAGTTCAATCTCGGGACACCTAAATGAGCAGTTCTTC. Residues: CASSSISGHLNEQFF.

V and J are TRBV29-1 and TRBJ2-7, with 8 bases matching TRBD1. The CDR3 is made up of 12 amino acids. Trimming at V came to 8 bases and at J to 2 bases, leaving 5 bases not matched to a gene. Germline V CDR1 and CDR2: SQVTM, ANQGSEA. The CDR3 DNA follows: TGCAGCCCATGGGACAGGACCTACGAGCAGTACTTC. Its translation: CSPWDRTYEQYF.

This clone was counted a few times. This sequence joins TRBV5-6 and TRBJ1-2; D is uncertain. The CDR3 is made up of 14 amino acids. The V end lost 4 bases, the J end lost 7 bases, and 17 bases lay between the germline ends. Germline CDR1 and CDR2: SGHDT and YYEEEE. The DNA for the CDR3 is TGTGCCAGCAGCCCCCCCTGGCCAGGCTCTGGCTACACCTTC. The encoded protein is CASSPPWPGSGYTF.

The V and J genes are TRBV19 and TRBJ2-3, with D perhaps TRBD1 (6 bases). V lost 9 bases to trimming and J lost 1 base, with 29 bases between them. CDR1 LNHDA and CDR2 SQIVND come from the germline V gene (reference sequence). The length of the CDR3 is 19 residues. Here the CDR3 DNA reads TGTGCCAGCGACCGTACAGGGTGGTCAGTGGGCCGAGGCACAGATACGCAGTATTTT. It is translated as CASDRTGWSVGRGTDTQYF.